These 30 T cell receptor beta chains share one sample of origin, sequenced in a study of OX40 agonist ivuxolimab in advanced cancers. Sequencing was performed with immunoSEQ multiplex PCR; in TCRdb, only in-frame clones are kept and a portion is missing. The sample records approximately 58,000 clones, 80% to 90% being singletons. The sequencing here drew on CD4+ or CD8+ T cells sorted from blood, taken in a trial of the OX40 agonist ivuxolimab. The receptors were gathered from an adult with an advanced solid tumor such as melanoma, head and neck, liver or kidney cancer.

CDR3 nucleotide sequence: TGTGCCAGCAGCTTCAGAGGTGGGGCTTTCTTT. Its translation: CASSFRGGAFF. The chain recombines TRBV5-6 with TRBJ1-1; D not resolved. The length of the CDR3 is 11 residues. Germline CDR1 reads SGHDT; CDR2 reads YYEEEE. V lost 2 bases and J lost 11, with 10 bases in between. The complete variable domain, with remaining parts taken from reference TRBV5-6 and TRBJ1-1, reads DAGVTQSPTHLIKTRGQQVTLRCSPKSGHDTVSWYQQALGQGPQFIFQYYEEEERQRGNFPDRFSGHQFPNYSSELNVNALLLGDSALYLCASSFRGGAFFGQGTRLTVV.

V and J are TRBV7-9 and TRBJ2-5; TRBD1 agrees at 9 bases. The CDR3 loop spans 15 amino acids. V shed 1 base and J 5 bases; nucleotides not matched to a gene: 5. The V gene's germline CDR1 is SEHNR and CDR2 FQNEAQ (reference sequence). This chain's CDR3 is CASSLGQGGRETQYF. CDR3 nucleotide sequence: TGTGCCAGCAGCTTAGGACAGGGGGGAAGGGAGACCCAGTACTTC.

This rearrangement joins TRBV7-8 to TRBJ2-2; D might be TRBD2 (7 bases). Trimming took 5 bases from V and 5 from J, leaving 18 bases between them. Germline V gene lookup returns CDR1 SGHVS and CDR2 FQNEAQ. The CDR3 consists of 16 residues. This chain's CDR3 is CASSQGRGAETGELFF. The CDR3 nucleotides read TGTGCCAGCAGCCAAGGTCGGGGGGCGGAGACCGGGGAGCTGTTTTTT.

CDR3 sequence: CASSSRLAGVVNTQYF. The CDR3 nucleotides read TGTGCCAGCAGCTCCCGACTAGCGGGAGTAGTAAATACGCAGTATTTT. The rearrangement links TRBV5-4 to TRBJ2-3; 12 bases align to TRBD2. The junction had 9 bases not matched to a gene; V was cut back by 3 bases and J by 7 bases. Germline CDR1 is SGHNT and CDR2 is YYREEE (reference sequence). The CDR3 is 16 residues long.

The J gene is TRBJ2-5, the V gene TRBV7-9; TRBD2 is a possible D gene (5 bases). This CDR3 has 14 amino acids. Germline-derived CDR1 and CDR2 are SEHNR and FQNEAQ (reference sequence). The V and J ends lost 0 bases and 5 bases respectively, with 10 bases between them. DNA of the CDR3: TGTGCCAGCAGCTTAGCGGGAGCTGCTGAGACCCAGTACTTC. It translates to CASSLAGAAETQYF.

The chain employs TRBV6-6 and TRBJ2-3; D is possibly TRBD1 or TRBD2 (6 bases each). The V end lost 0 bases, the J end lost 2 bases, and 12 bases lay between the germline ends. CDR3 length: 16 amino acids. Per the germline V gene, CDR1 is MNHNY and CDR2 is SVGAGI (reference sequence). For the CDR3, the DNA is TGTGCCAGCAGTTACTCGAAGGGGGGACACACAGATACGCAGTATTTT. It yields the protein CASSYSKGGHTDTQYF.

This rearrangement joins TRBV19 to TRBJ1-5; a weak D match, TRBD1 (5 bases). In germline, CDR1 is LNHDA, CDR2 SQIVND (reference sequence). Deletions cut 9 bases from V and 0 bases from J, with 9 bases between. The CDR3 has 13 amino acids. The CDR3: CASLQDSNQPQHF. The CDR3 DNA reads TGTGCCAGCCTACAGGATAGCAATCAGCCCCAGCATTTT.

The chain couples TRBV7-8 to TRBJ2-3, with D perhaps TRBD2 (5 bases). V shed 5 bases and J shed 6 bases, with 18 bases lying between them. This CDR3 is built from 15 residues. CDR1 SGHVS and CDR2 FQNEAQ come from the germline V gene. Here the CDR3 DNA reads TGTGCCAGCAGCCCGGGCGGAGGTAGTAGGGATACGCAGTATTTT. The encoded protein is CASSPGGGSRDTQYF. Filled out from reference TRBV7-8 and TRBJ2-3, the complete variable domain reads GAGVSQSPRYKVAKRGQDVALRCDPISGHVSLFWYQQALGQGPEFLTYFQNEAQLDKSGLPSDRFFAERPEGSVSTLKIQRTQQEDSAVYLCASSPGGGSRDTQYFGPGTRLTVL.

The chain combines TRBV7-9 with TRBJ2-1, with D possibly being TRBD2 (6 bases). Germline CDR1 and CDR2: SEHNR and FQNEAQ (reference sequence). Trimming left V 11 bases short and J 8 bases short, with 16 bases between. This CDR3 region has 12 residues. Written as DNA, the CDR3 is TGTGCCGCTTACCTCGGGGGAGATGAGCAGTTCTTC. Its protein is CAAYLGGDEQFF.

J is TRBJ1-3 and V is TRBV6-5; 9 bases agree with TRBD1. The germline V gene encodes CDR1 MNHEY and CDR2 SVGAGI. The ends lost 7 bases at V and 4 bases at J; junction bases unmatched: 8. The CDR3 spans 15 residues. This CDR3 reads CASTQRGQGGNTIYF. The CDR3 region has the DNA TGTGCCAGCACCCAACGGGGACAGGGAGGAAACACCATATATTTT.

The chain has TRBV5-1 and TRBJ1-5; unclear D gene. Germline V lookup: CDR1 SGHRS, CDR2 YFSETQ. V lost 5 bases, J lost 3 bases, and 18 bases lay in between. The CDR3 totals 16 residues. This chain's CDR3 is CASSSPSGGYNQPQHF. The CDR3 DNA follows: TGCGCCAGCAGTTCCCCCTCGGGCGGGTACAATCAGCCCCAGCATTTT.

This rearrangement joins TRBV28 to TRBJ2-7; the match to TRBD2 covers 8 bases. The trim removed 8 bases at V and 6 bases at J, leaving 6 bases unmatched. Germline CDR1 MDHEN, CDR2 SYDVKM. This CDR3 region has 12 residues. Here the CDR3 DNA reads TGTGCCAGCGCCTTGAGCGGGGGCGAGCAGTACTTC. Amino acid sequence: CASALSGGEQYF.

The J gene is TRBJ2-3, the V gene TRBV7-8, with a tentative D call TRBD2 (7 bases). V dropped 5 bases and J dropped 3 bases, with 18 bases sitting between them. The germline gives CDR1 SGHVS, CDR2 FQNEAQ. The CDR3 extends over 16 amino acids. CDR3 nucleotide sequence: TGTGCCAGCAGCGCCGGGAGGAACAGGGCAACAGATACGCAGTATTTT. This translates into CASSAGRNRATDTQYF.

The CDR3 DNA is TGTGCCAGCAGTGAAGACCCTCTTGTGGATGGCTACACCTTC. It specifies CASSEDPLVDGYTF. The rearrangement links TRBV2 to TRBJ1-2; no clear D gene. The CDR3 sequence is 14 residues long. CDR1 and CDR2 from the germline V gene are SNHLY and FYNNEI. Trimming pared 1 base from V and 6 bases from J, leaving 12 bases between.

The chain is built from TRBV28 and TRBJ2-7; D possibly corresponds to TRBD2 (5 bases). This CDR3 comprises 14 residues. Germline V gene sequence: CDR1 MDHEN, CDR2 SYDVKM. Trimming removed 3 bases at V and 5 bases at J, with 14 bases between. CDR3 DNA sequence: TGTGCCAGCAGTTTCACTAGGACTGTCCACGAGCAGTACTTC. Residues: CASSFTRTVHEQYF.

V and J are TRBV27 and TRBJ2-1, with 12 bases lining up with TRBD2. The junction had 20 bases not matched to a gene; V was cut back by 6 bases and J by 2 bases. Germline V gene lookup returns CDR1 MNHEY and CDR2 SMNVEV (reference sequence). There are 21 residues in the CDR3. In nucleotides, the CDR3 is TGTGCCAGCAGCCCCTTTCCGACGACTAGCGGGAGTAGTTTCACCTACAATGAGCAGTTCTTC. Translating gives CASSPFPTTSGSSFTYNEQFF.

The CDR3 loop reads CASSGEETQYF. In DNA, the CDR3 is TGTGCCAGCTCCGGGGAAGAGACCCAGTACTTC. The genes are TRBV2 and TRBJ2-5, with D maybe TRBD2 (5 bases). CDR1 and CDR2 (germline): SNHLY, FYNNEI. This CDR3 is built from 11 residues. V dropped 8 bases and J dropped 3 bases, with 7 bases sitting between them.

The CDR3 region has the DNA TGTGCCAGCAGCTTAGTGGTGGGGTCGGGGGGGCGGAGAGAGACCCAGTACTTC. It codes for CASSLVVGSGGRRETQYF. This rearrangement joins TRBV7-2 to TRBJ2-5; 8 bases agree with TRBD2. The length of the CDR3 is 18 residues. With 1 base clipped from V and 4 bases from J, the junction kept 14 bases outside the gene matches. Germline-derived CDR1 and CDR2 are SGHTA and FQGNSA.

CDR3 residues: CASSKTGGRGYTF. The CDR3 nucleotides are TGTGCCAGCAGTAAAACAGGGGGCCGTGGCTACACCTTC. V and J are TRBV6-5 and TRBJ1-2; 9 bases are shared with TRBD1. Germline CDR1 is MNHEY and CDR2 is SVGAGI. V gave up 5 bases and J gave up 7 bases; unmatched junction bases: 5. The CDR3 covers 13 residues.

This clone is a singleton in its sample. The chain couples TRBV7-2 to TRBJ2-3, with 16 bases lining up with TRBD2. In germline, CDR1 is SGHTA, CDR2 FQGNSA. CDR3 length equals 18 residues. V lost 5 bases and J lost 4; bases outside the gene matches: 9. The CDR3 is CASSRPPGTSGGADTQYF. The CDR3 coding sequence is TGTGCCAGCAGCAGGCCACCCGGGACTAGCGGGGGGGCAGATACGCAGTATTTT.

This chain uses TRBV27 with TRBJ2-2; tentatively, D is TRBD1 or TRBD2 (5 bases each). Germline-derived CDR1 and CDR2 are MNHEY and SMNVEV (reference sequence). V was cut by 3 bases and J by 4 bases, with 12 bases left in between. The CDR3 is 15 amino acids. This chain's CDR3 is CASSFNGAITGELFF. Written as DNA, the CDR3 is TGTGCCAGCAGTTTTAACGGGGCGATCACCGGGGAGCTGTTTTTT.

CDR3 in DNA: TGTGCCAGCAGTGAAGCGGCGGACCTTCAGCAGTTCTTC. This gives the protein CASSEAADLQQFF. This chain joins TRBV6-1 and TRBJ2-1; D not resolved. Deletions cut 0 bases from V and 11 bases from J, with 11 bases between. CDR1 is MNHNS, CDR2 SASEGT, per germline. The CDR3 is 13 residues long.

The J gene is TRBJ2-5, the V gene TRBV5-5; perhaps TRBD2 as D (5 bases). This CDR3 contains 13 residues. V was shortened by 4 bases and J by 2 bases, with 9 bases between the two germline ends. Germline CDR1 and CDR2: SGHKS and YYEKEE (reference sequence). This chain's CDR3 is CASSLGEQETQYF. CDR3 nucleotide sequence: TGTGCCAGCAGCCTGGGAGAGCAAGAGACCCAGTACTTC.

This chain links TRBV5-1 with TRBJ1-4; D gene uncertain. The germline CDR1 and CDR2 sequences are SGHRS and YFSETQ. The CDR3 totals 14 residues. V was trimmed by 1 base and J by 3 bases, leaving 7 bases between them. The CDR3 protein is CASSLSGANEKLFF. CDR3 DNA sequence: TGCGCCAGCAGCTTGAGCGGGGCTAATGAAAAACTGTTTTTT.

This chain connects TRBV19 to TRBJ2-1; D possibly corresponds to TRBD1 (5 bases). This CDR3 contains 15 residues. Trimming took 8 bases from V and 4 from J, leaving 18 bases between them. The germline CDR1 and CDR2 sequences are LNHDA and SQIVND (reference sequence). CDR3 in amino acids: CASGNVARGYNEQFF. CDR3 nucleotide sequence: TGTGCCAGTGGCAACGTGGCAAGGGGTTACAATGAGCAGTTCTTC. Together with reference TRBV19 and TRBJ2-1, the CDR3 gives the full variable domain: DGGITQSPKYLFRKEGQNVTLSCEQNLNHDAMYWYRQDPGQGLRLIYYSQIVNDFQKGDIAEGYSVSREKKESFPLTVTSAQKNPTAFYLCASGNVARGYNEQFFGPGTRLTVL.

This rearrangement joins TRBV6-1 to TRBJ2-5, with D perhaps being TRBD1 or TRBD2 (6 bases each). Trimming removed 4 bases at V and 9 bases at J, with 18 bases between. The CDR3 spans 14 residues. The V gene's germline CDR1 is MNHNS and CDR2 SASEGT. The CDR3 reads CASSGGALHEAQYF. CDR3 sequence (DNA): TGTGCCAGCAGTGGGGGGGCCCTTCATGAGGCCCAGTACTTC.

The chain is built from TRBV10-2 and TRBJ2-5; D gene ambiguous. With 4 bases removed from V and 4 bases from J, the gap between germline ends came to 7 bases. The CDR3 runs to 12 residues. Looked up from germline, CDR1 is WSHSY and CDR2 is SAAADI. CDR3 region: CASSVLGETQYF. The DNA for the CDR3 is TGCGCCAGCAGTGTTCTCGGAGAGACCCAGTACTTC.

This chain's CDR3 is CASSLAGAIAGELFF. The CDR3 coding sequence is TGTGCCAGCAGCTTAGCCGGGGCCATAGCCGGGGAGCTGTTTTTT. The J gene is TRBJ2-2, the V gene TRBV7-6, with D possibly being TRBD1 or TRBD2 (5 bases each). The V end was cut by 0 bases, the J end by 6 bases, with 11 bases between. Germline V gene sequence: CDR1 SGHVS, CDR2 FNYEAQ. This CDR3 is built from 15 residues.

This chain connects TRBV20-1 to TRBJ2-5, with a tentative D call TRBD2 (6 bases). The CDR3 contains 11 residues. Germline-derived CDR1 and CDR2 are DFQATT and SNEGSKA (reference sequence). The germline V and J ends were trimmed by 5 bases and 7 bases, with 11 bases remaining between them. CDR3 sequence reads: CSALSGSTQYF. The CDR3, as DNA: TGCAGTGCTCTTAGCGGTTCGACCCAGTACTTC.

The J gene is TRBJ2-1, the V gene TRBV7-2; weak D call: TRBD2 (7 bases). Trimming took off 5 bases at V and 4 bases at J, with 15 bases between the two ends. This CDR3 has 15 amino acids. In germline, CDR1 is SGHTA, CDR2 FQGNSA. CDR3 in amino acids: CASSPGRGEYNEQFF. In DNA form, the CDR3 reads TGTGCCAGCAGCCCAGGGAGGGGGGAATACAATGAGCAGTTCTTC.